This T cell receptor (beta chain) was recovered during a study of blood T cell repertoires in COVID-19. About the study: The United States, Italy and Spain were the sources of the acute and convalescent COVID-19 samples.

V was clipped by 3 bases and J by 7 bases; unmatched bases: 6. The CDR3 consists of 14 residues. Germline-derived CDR1 and CDR2 are LNHDA and SQIVND (reference sequence). The table came from immunoSEQ multiplex PCR; TCRdb's copy has only in-frame clones and leaves some out. The sample comprises 50,000 to 70,000 clones, about 89% of which are singletons, and approximately 6.9% rests with the top ten. The TCR comes from a man aged 55-75 years with active or convalescent COVID-19. This chain uses TRBV19 with TRBJ2-1; TRBD1 aligns across 7 bases. The sequenced material came from peripheral blood. CDR3: CASSMGQRENEQFF. The CDR3 DNA is TGTGCCAGTAGTATGGGACAGAGGGAAAATGAGCAGTTCTTC.